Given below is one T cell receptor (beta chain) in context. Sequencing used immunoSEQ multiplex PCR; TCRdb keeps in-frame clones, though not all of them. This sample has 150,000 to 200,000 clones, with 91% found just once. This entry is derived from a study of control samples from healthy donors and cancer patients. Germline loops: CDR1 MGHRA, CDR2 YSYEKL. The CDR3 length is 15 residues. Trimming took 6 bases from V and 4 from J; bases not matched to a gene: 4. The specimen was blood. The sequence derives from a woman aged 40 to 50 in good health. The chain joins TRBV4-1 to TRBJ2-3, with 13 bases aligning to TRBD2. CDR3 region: CASSTSGGASDTQYF. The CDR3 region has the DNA TGCGCCAGCAGTACTAGCGGGGGGGCCTCAGATACGCAGTATTTT.